This T cell receptor (beta chain) was identified in a study of OX40 agonist ivuxolimab in advanced cancers. Study observations and caveats: Expanded clones were, on average, more numerous among CD8+ T cells than CD4+. Antigen targets of the expanded peripheral T cells went undetermined.

Points on this clone: The antigen is not known.

Produced via immunoSEQ multiplex PCR; TCRdb's table is partial and in-frame only. There are some 83,000 clones in the sample; over 85% occur only once, and 6.2% lies in the top ten. Sequences were derived from CD4+ or CD8+ T cells sorted from blood, sampled in a trial of the OX40 agonist ivuxolimab. The receptor comes from an adult with an advanced solid tumor such as melanoma, head and neck, liver or kidney cancer.

CDR3 amino acids: CASSHPSGAYEQYF. Written as DNA, the CDR3 is TGTGCCAGCAGCCACCCTAGCGGGGCCTACGAGCAGTACTTC. The chain uses TRBV4-2 and TRBJ2-7; 9 bases align to TRBD2. Germline V gene sequence: CDR1 LGHNA, CDR2 YNFKEQ. V gave up 3 bases and J gave up 2 bases; unmatched junction bases: 2. The CDR3 extends over 14 amino acids.